These T cell receptor beta chains were read from a single sample in a study of cytomegalovirus exposure and HLA in healthy donors. Generated by immunoSEQ multiplex PCR, the TCRdb table keeps only in-frame clones and is missing some. The data show fewer than 100,000 clones, with over 85% seen just once and over 2% held by the top ten. Sequencing was performed on PBMCs. Receptors originate from a woman younger than 35 in good health and CMV-seronegative. The CDR3 runs from the conserved cysteine through the conserved F or W. A D gene is named only where the DNA matches it firmly. Rows may omit the clone size; those that give it use once, few, many or a size class.

TRBV21-1	NA	TRBJ2-7	NA	CASSRGFTYEQYF	TGTGCCAGCAGTAGGGGATTCACGTACGAGCAGTACTTC
TRBV2	TRBD1	TRBJ2-3	NA	CASSPGTVLADTQYF	TGTGCCAGCAGTCCCGGGACAGTTCTTGCAGATACGCAGTATTTT
TRBV6-1	NA	TRBJ2-1	NA	CASRPSGDEQFF	TGTGCCAGCAGACCCTCAGGGGATGAGCAGTTCTTC
TRBV5-1	NA	TRBJ2-5	NA	CASSPGDSPQETQYF	TGCGCCAGCAGCCCGGGGGACAGCCCGCAAGAGACCCAGTACTTC
TRBV4-3	TRBD1	TRBJ1-3	NA	CASSQDGYRGLSGNTIYF	TGCGCCAGCAGCCAAGATGGATACAGGGGACTCTCTGGAAACACCATATATTTT
TRBV10-2	NA	TRBJ1-4	NA	CASRLNEKLFF	TGCGCCAGCAGACTTAATGAAAAACTGTTTTTT
TRBV30	TRBD1	TRBJ1-3	NA	CAWSVGQGAYGNTIYF	TGTGCCTGGAGTGTAGGGCAGGGGGCGTATGGAAACACCATATATTTT
TRBV29-1	NA	TRBJ2-2	NA	CSVFRGELFF	TGCAGCGTTTTCCGCGGGGAGCTGTTTTTT
TRBV29-1	NA	TRBJ1-2	NA	CSVDGHAANYGYTF	TGCAGCGTTGATGGACACGCAGCTAACTATGGCTACACCTTC
TRBV4-1	NA	TRBJ1-1	NA	CASSQAAGGEAFF	TGCGCCAGCAGCCAAGCGGCGGGTGGTGAAGCTTTCTTT
TRBV7-9	NA	TRBJ2-1	NA	CASSPSDSGTYNEQFF	TGTGCCAGCAGCCCGTCAGATAGCGGCACCTACAATGAGCAGTTCTTC
TRBV10-1	NA	TRBJ1-1	NA	CASSYGLNTEAFF	TGCGCCAGCAGTTATGGCCTGAACACTGAAGCTTTCTTT
TRBV5-1	NA	TRBJ2-2	once	CASSAPLNTGELFF	TGCGCCAGCTCCGCGCCCCTTAACACCGGGGAGCTGTTTTTT
TRBV5-1	TRBD2	TRBJ2-7	NA	CASSLGTSETYEQYF	TGCGCCAGCAGCTTGGGGACTAGCGAGACCTACGAGCAGTACTTC
TRBV27	NA	TRBJ2-7	once	CASSQGPETQYF	TGTGCCAGCAGTCAGGGGCCCGAGACTCAGTACTTC
TRBV19	TRBD1	TRBJ1-5	NA	CASSTIQGQPQHF	TGTGCCAGTAGTACGATACAGGGGCAGCCCCAGCATTTT
TRBV10-2	TRBD1	TRBJ2-7	NA	CASSEAGGPYEQYF	TGCGCCAGCAGTGAGGCAGGGGGACCCTACGAGCAGTACTTC
TRBV9	NA	TRBJ1-2	NA	CASSAPQGFNYGYTF	TGTGCCAGCAGCGCGCCTCAGGGATTTAACTATGGCTACACCTTC
TRBV6-1	NA	TRBJ2-7	NA	CASREWQGFYEQYF	TGTGCCAGCAGGGAGTGGCAGGGTTTTTACGAGCAGTACTTC
TRBV15	NA	TRBJ1-3	once	CATSREGLSEGNTIYF	TGTGCCACCAGCAGAGAAGGACTCTCAGAAGGAAACACCATATATTTT
TRBV5-5	NA	TRBJ2-3	NA	CASSTLGGGDTQYF	TGTGCCAGCAGCACGCTAGGCGGAGGGGATACGCAGTATTTT
TRBV7-9	NA	TRBJ2-1	NA	CASSPNQGSSYNEQFF	TGTGCCAGCAGCCCAAATCAGGGGTCCTCCTACAATGAGCAGTTCTTC
TRBV6-1	TRBD1	TRBJ2-7	NA	CASSATRDRGSYEQYF	TGTGCCAGCAGTGCCACGAGGGACAGGGGAAGCTACGAGCAGTACTTC
TRBV18	TRBD1	TRBJ2-7	NA	CASSPPLTGTYEQYF	TGTGCCAGCTCACCACCGCTGACAGGGACCTACGAGCAGTACTTC
TRBV6-6	NA	TRBJ2-1	NA	CASSTGQYNEQFF	TGTGCCAGCAGCACCGGACAGTACAATGAGCAGTTCTTC
TRBV27	NA	TRBJ2-2	NA	CASNLRGNTGELFF	TGTGCCAGCAATCTCCGGGGGAACACCGGGGAGCTGTTTTTT
TRBV7-9	TRBD1	TRBJ1-2	NA	CASSFATQGAQGYTF	TGTGCCAGCAGCTTCGCAACACAGGGGGCGCAGGGCTACACCTTC
TRBV19	NA	TRBJ1-5	NA	CASKTQGSNQPQHF	TGTGCCAGTAAAACTCAGGGCAGCAATCAGCCCCAGCATTTT
TRBV30	NA	TRBJ2-5	NA	CAWSVRWQGETQYF	TGTGCCTGGAGTGTAAGGTGGCAGGGGGAGACCCAGTACTTC
TRBV10-1	TRBD2	TRBJ2-2	NA	CASSELAGGSGELFF	TGCGCCAGCAGTGAGCTAGCGGGAGGTTCCGGGGAGCTGTTTTTT
TRBV18	NA	TRBJ1-2	NA	CASSPAGGGYGYTF	TGTGCCAGCTCACCAGCGGGGGGTGGCTATGGCTACACCTTC
TRBV5-1	TRBD1	TRBJ2-2	once	CASSPQWDRSNTGELFF	TGCGCCAGCAGCCCACAATGGGACAGGAGTAACACCGGGGAGCTGTTTTTT
TRBV5-1	TRBD1	TRBJ2-7	NA	CASSSGTGPYEQYF	TGCGCCAGCAGCTCCGGGACAGGGCCCTACGAGCAGTACTTC
TRBV28	TRBD2	TRBJ2-2	few	CASSLGTSDTGELFF	TGTGCCAGCAGTTTAGGGACTAGTGACACCGGGGAGCTGTTTTTT
TRBV21-1	NA	TRBJ1-1	NA	CASSKFGRSPMNTEAFF	TGTGCCAGCAGCAAATTTGGCAGAAGTCCCATGAACACTGAAGCTTTCTTT
TRBV19	NA	TRBJ2-5	NA	CASSIYTGEETQYF	TGTGCCAGTAGTATATATACAGGAGAGGAGACCCAGTACTTC
TRBV14	NA	TRBJ2-7	NA	CASSQGEWRGEQYF	TGTGCCAGCAGCCAAGGGGAGTGGCGGGGCGAGCAGTACTTC
TRBV5-1	NA	TRBJ1-2	NA	CASSTTDSLGYTF	TGCGCCAGCAGCACCACGGACAGTTTAGGCTACACCTTC
TRBV28	NA	TRBJ2-4	NA	CASRQGAKNIQYF	TGTGCCAGCAGACAGGGAGCCAAAAACATTCAGTACTTC
TRBV30	TRBD1	TRBJ1-2	NA	CAWSRTGGNIGYGYTF	TGTGCCTGGAGTCGGACAGGGGGTAATATTGGGTATGGCTACACCTTC
TRBV2	TRBD2	TRBJ2-7	once	CASSMVGGRYEQYF	TGTGCCAGCAGTATGGTGGGAGGGCGCTACGAGCAGTACTTC
TRBV4-3	TRBD2	TRBJ2-1	NA	CASSQRPSGDYNEQFF	TGCGCCAGCAGCCAAAGGCCTAGCGGGGACTACAATGAGCAGTTCTTC
TRBV6-6	TRBD2	TRBJ2-3	NA	CASNPGTSFTDTQYF	TGTGCCAGCAACCCCGGGACTAGCTTCACAGATACGCAGTATTTT
TRBV15	NA	TRBJ1-3	NA	CATSRDWNTGSGNTIYF	TGTGCCACCAGCAGAGATTGGAACACAGGCTCTGGAAACACCATATATTTT
TRBV19	NA	TRBJ2-7	NA	CASSIARTQGGEQYF	TGTGCCAGTAGTATAGCCCGGACACAAGGTGGGGAGCAGTACTTC
TRBV7-9	NA	TRBJ2-5	few	CASSVGQGEIETQYF	TGTGCCAGCAGCGTAGGACAAGGGGAAATAGAGACCCAGTACTTC
TRBV9	NA	TRBJ1-1	NA	CASSVGGTEAFF	TGTGCCAGCAGCGTAGGAGGCACTGAAGCTTTCTTT
TRBV19	NA	TRBJ1-5	NA	CASSSSDYSNQPQHF	TGTGCCAGTAGTTCTTCAGATTATAGCAATCAGCCCCAGCATTTT
TRBV15	NA	TRBJ2-7	NA	CATSRGLVGSEQYF	TGTGCCACCAGCAGAGGATTGGTCGGGAGCGAGCAGTACTTC
TRBV19	NA	TRBJ1-5	NA	CASSTGGGPGPQHF	TGTGCCAGTAGTACCGGGGGGGGTCCAGGGCCCCAGCATTTT
TRBV27	NA	TRBJ1-2	NA	CASSLSIRGIHLYGYTF	TGTGCCAGCAGTTTATCGATAAGGGGGATCCATCTCTATGGCTACACCTTC